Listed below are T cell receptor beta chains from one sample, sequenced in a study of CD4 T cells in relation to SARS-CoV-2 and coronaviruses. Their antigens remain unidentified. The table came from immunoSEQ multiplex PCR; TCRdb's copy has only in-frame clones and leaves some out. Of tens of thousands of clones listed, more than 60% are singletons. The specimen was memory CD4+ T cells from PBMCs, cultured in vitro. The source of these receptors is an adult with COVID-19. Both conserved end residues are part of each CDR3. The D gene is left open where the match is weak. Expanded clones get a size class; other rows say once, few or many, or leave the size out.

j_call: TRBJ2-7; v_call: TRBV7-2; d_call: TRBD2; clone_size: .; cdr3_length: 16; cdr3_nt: TGTGCCAGCAGCTTAGTTTCGGGGGGGGGCTCCTACGAGCAGTACTTC; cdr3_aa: CASSLVSGGGSYEQYF
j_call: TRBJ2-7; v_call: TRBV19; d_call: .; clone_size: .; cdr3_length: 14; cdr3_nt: TGTGCCAGTAGCCTAGGACGTATCGCCTACGAGCAGTACTTC; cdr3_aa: CASSLGRIAYEQYF
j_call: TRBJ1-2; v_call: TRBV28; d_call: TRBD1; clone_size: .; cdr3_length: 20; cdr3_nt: TGTGCCAGCAGTCCGGTCCTCATCCGGGACAGGGGCCGCCCCAGGCCTGGCTACACCTTC; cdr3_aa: CASSPVLIRDRGRPRPGYTF
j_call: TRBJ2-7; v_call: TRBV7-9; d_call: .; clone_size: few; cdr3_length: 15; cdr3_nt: TGTGCCAGCAGCTTCCACGGGGGCAGGCGCTACGAGCAGTACTTC; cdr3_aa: CASSFHGGRRYEQYF
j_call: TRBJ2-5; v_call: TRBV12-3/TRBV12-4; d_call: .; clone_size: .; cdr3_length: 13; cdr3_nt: TGTGCCAGCAGTAAAGGGGGAAAAGAGACCCAGTACTTC; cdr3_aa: CASSKGGKETQYF
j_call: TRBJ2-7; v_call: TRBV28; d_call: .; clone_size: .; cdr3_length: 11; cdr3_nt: TGTGCCAGCACCCACAGCTACGAGCAGTACTTC; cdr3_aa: CASTHSYEQYF
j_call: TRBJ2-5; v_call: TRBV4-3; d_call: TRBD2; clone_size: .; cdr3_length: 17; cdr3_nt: TGCGCCAGCAGCCAAGAATTGAGGCTAGCGGGCCAAGAGACCCAGTACTTC; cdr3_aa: CASSQELRLAGQETQYF
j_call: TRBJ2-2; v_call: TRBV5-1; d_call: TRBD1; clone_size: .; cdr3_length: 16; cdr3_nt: TGCGCCAGCAGCTTGTTTGGGGACAGACTCACCGGGGAGCTGTTTTTT; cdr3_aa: CASSLFGDRLTGELFF
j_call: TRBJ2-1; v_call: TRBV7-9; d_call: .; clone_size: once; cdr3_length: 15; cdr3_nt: TGTGCCAGCAGCGCTTCCGGGACCGCGGCTCCTGAGCAGTTCTTC; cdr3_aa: CASSASGTAAPEQFF
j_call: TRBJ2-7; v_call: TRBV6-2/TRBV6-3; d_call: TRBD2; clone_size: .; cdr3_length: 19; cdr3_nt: TGTGCCAGCAGTTATGGACGCGAATCCGGGACTAGCGGGAAGTACGAGCAGTACTTC; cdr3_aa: CASSYGRESGTSGKYEQYF
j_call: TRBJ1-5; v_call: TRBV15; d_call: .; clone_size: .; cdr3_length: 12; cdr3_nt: TGTGCCACCAGTCCCAGGGGACAGCCCCAGCATTTT; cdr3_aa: CATSPRGQPQHF
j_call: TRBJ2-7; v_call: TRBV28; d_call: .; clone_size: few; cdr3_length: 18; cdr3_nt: TGTGCCAGCAGTTTTCGCCCGGTGGTCTCCGTACGTATTCACGAGCAGTACTTC; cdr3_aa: CASSFRPVVSVRIHEQYF
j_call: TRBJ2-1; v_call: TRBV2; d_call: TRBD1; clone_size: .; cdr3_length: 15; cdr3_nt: TGTGCCAGCAGTGAACGGACAGGGGGTACCAATGAGCAGTTCTTC; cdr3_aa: CASSERTGGTNEQFF
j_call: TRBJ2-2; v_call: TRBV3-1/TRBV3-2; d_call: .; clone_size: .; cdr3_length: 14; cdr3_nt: TGTGCCAGCAGCCAAAGGGGAACCACCGGGGAGCTGTTTTTT; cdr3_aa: CASSQRGTTGELFF
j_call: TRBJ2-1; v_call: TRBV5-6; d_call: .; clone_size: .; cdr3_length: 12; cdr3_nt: TGTGCCAGCAGCTCCCCGGTTGATGAGCAGTTCTTC; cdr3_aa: CASSSPVDEQFF
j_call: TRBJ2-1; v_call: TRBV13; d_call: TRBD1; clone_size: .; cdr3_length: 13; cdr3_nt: TGTGCCAGCAGCAAGAATAGGGGGCCGGCCTTGTTCTTC; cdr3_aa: CASSKNRGPALFF
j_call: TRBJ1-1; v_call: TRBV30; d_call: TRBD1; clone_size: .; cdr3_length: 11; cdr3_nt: TGTGCCTGGACAGGGGGTAGTGAAGCTTTCTTT; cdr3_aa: CAWTGGSEAFF
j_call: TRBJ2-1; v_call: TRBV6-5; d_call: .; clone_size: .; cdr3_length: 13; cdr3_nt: TGTGCCAGCAGTCAGGACGGTTGGGGTGAGCAGTTCTTC; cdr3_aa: CASSQDGWGEQFF
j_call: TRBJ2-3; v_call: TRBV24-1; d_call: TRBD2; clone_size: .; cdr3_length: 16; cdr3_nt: TGTGCCACCAGTGCGGTGCTAGCGGGAAGAGGAGATACGCAGTATTTT; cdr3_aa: CATSAVLAGRGDTQYF
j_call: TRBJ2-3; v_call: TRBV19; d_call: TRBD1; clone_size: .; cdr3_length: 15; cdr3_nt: TGTGCCAGTAGGGATCAGGGGGTAAGCACAGATACGCAGTATTTT; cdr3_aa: CASRDQGVSTDTQYF
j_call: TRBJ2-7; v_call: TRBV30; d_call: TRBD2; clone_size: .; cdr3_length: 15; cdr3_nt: TGTGCCTGGAGTTTACGAGCGGGAGGGACCTACGAGCAGTACTTC; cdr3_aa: CAWSLRAGGTYEQYF
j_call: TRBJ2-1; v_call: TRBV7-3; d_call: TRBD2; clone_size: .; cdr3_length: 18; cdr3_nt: TGTGCCAGCAGCTTAACCCTCCTTAGCGGGAGTACCTACAATGAGCAGTTCTTC; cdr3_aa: CASSLTLLSGSTYNEQFF
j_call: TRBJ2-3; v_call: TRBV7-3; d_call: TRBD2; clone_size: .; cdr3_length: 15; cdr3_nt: TGTGCCAGCAGCTTAGGCGGGAGAAATGGAGATACGCAGTATTTT; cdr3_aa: CASSLGGRNGDTQYF
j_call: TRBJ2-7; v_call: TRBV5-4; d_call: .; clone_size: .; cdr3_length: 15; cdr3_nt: TGTGCCAGCAGCTTGGGGGGACACTCTTCCTACGAGCAGTACTTC; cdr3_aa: CASSLGGHSSYEQYF
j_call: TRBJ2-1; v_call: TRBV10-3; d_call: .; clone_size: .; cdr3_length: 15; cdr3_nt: TGTGCCATCAGTGAGACAGACGGGAGTTACAATGAGCAGTTCTTC; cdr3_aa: CAISETDGSYNEQFF
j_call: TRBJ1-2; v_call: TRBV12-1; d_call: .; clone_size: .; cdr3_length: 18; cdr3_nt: TGTGCCAGCAGCTTTGTCTCGTGGACCGAATACAAGAGATATGGCTACACCTTC; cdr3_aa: CASSFVSWTEYKRYGYTF
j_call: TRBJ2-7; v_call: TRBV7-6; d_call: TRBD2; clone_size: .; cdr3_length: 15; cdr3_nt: TGTGCCAGCAGCTCGGGACTAGCGGGAGTATACGAGCAGTACTTC; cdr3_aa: CASSSGLAGVYEQYF
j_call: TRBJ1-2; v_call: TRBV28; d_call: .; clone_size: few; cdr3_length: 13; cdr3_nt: TGTGCCAGCAGGGGAGACAGTAACTATGGCTACACCTTC; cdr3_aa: CASRGDSNYGYTF